The 24 T cell receptor beta chains in this list originate from one sample, sequenced in a study of T cell responses to AZD1222 COVID-19 vaccine. The protocol was immunoSEQ multiplex PCR, while the TCRdb copy is restricted to in-frame clones and leaves out a portion. The sample includes 180,000 or so clones, approximately 90% of them seen just once. This sample comprised peripheral blood, obtained 28 days after the second AZD1222 dose. Receptors were obtained from an adult who received the AZD1222 COVID-19 vaccine.

This clone was counted a few times. This chain uses TRBV5-4 with TRBJ1-3; 7 nucleotides match TRBD1. Germline CDR1 reads SGHNT; CDR2 reads YYREEE (reference sequence). V gave up 4 bases and J gave up 4 bases; unmatched junction bases: 5. The CDR3 sequence is 14 residues long. For the CDR3, the DNA is TGTGCCAGCAGCGACAGGGCTAGGGGAAACACCATATATTTT. This sequence encodes CASSDRARGNTIYF.

The table lists this clone with a count of one. The chain joins TRBV12-3 or TRBV12-4 to TRBJ2-3, with unresolved D. CDR3 size: 13 residues. Trimming took 1 base from V and 2 from J, leaving 4 bases between them. DNA for the CDR3: TGTGCCAGCAGTTTAGGGCCCACAGATACGCAGTATTTT. It is translated as CASSLGPTDTQYF.

This rearrangement joins TRBV19 to TRBJ2-1; D is perhaps TRBD2 (5 bases). The CDR3 consists of 15 residues. V gave up 0 bases and J gave up 0 bases, with 6 bases separating them. Germline assignment: CDR1 LNHDA and CDR2 SQIVND (reference sequence). The CDR3 spells CASSIEGSSYNEQFF. CDR3 sequence (DNA): TGTGCCAGTAGTATAGAGGGGAGCTCCTACAATGAGCAGTTCTTC.

V usage is TRBV4-1 and J usage is TRBJ1-5, with D possibly TRBD1 on 6 matching bases. Trimming took off 1 base at V and 6 bases at J, with 10 bases between the two ends. This CDR3 contains 14 residues. The germline V gene has CDR1 MGHRA and CDR2 YSYEKL. The CDR3, as DNA: TGCGCCAGCAGCCAAGGGGGGCGGGGTCAGCCCCAGCATTTT. It is translated as CASSQGGRGQPQHF.

The sample holds one count of this clone. The chain couples TRBV13 to TRBJ1-2; D is ambiguous. The germline V gene has CDR1 PRHDT and CDR2 FYEKMQ (reference sequence). This CDR3 region has 13 residues. The V gene lost 3 bases and the J gene lost 8 bases, with 13 bases spanning the gap. The CDR3 spells CASSFDRAEGYTF. CDR3 DNA: TGTGCCAGCAGCTTCGACCGAGCTGAAGGCTACACCTTC.

The chain uses TRBV7-2 and TRBJ2-2; 7 bases are shared with TRBD1. The CDR3 extends over 15 amino acids. Trimming at V came to 4 bases and at J to 6 bases, leaving 8 bases not matched to a gene. CDR1 and CDR2 from the germline V gene are SGHTA and FQGNSA. The CDR3 DNA is TGTGCCAGCAGCTCACAGGGGAATAGAGCCGGGGAGCTGTTTTTT. Translated, it gives CASSSQGNRAGELFF.

J is TRBJ1-6 and V is TRBV21-1; the table's D call of TRBD1 was not tested on the DNA. TRBV21-1 is marked as a pseudogene. This CDR3 comprises 15 residues. The CDR3 DNA reads TGTGCCAGCGCGAAGGGGGGACAGACGAATTCACCCCTCCACTTT. This sequence encodes CASAKGGQTNSPLHF.

This clone was seen a single time. V and J are TRBV30 and TRBJ1-2; TRBD1 might be the D (6 bases). Trimming left V 8 bases short and J 4 bases short, with 23 bases between. From germline, CDR1 is GTSNPN and CDR2 SVGIG (reference sequence). The CDR3 has 15 amino acids. The CDR3 DNA is TGTGCCGGAGACCTAACAGGGACAAACAGCTATGGCTACACCTTC. Residues: CAGDLTGTNSYGYTF.

This chain connects TRBV7-9 to TRBJ2-2, with no clear D. Trimming stripped 6 bases from V and 4 bases from J, with 9 bases between. Germline loops: CDR1 SEHNR, CDR2 FQNEAQ (reference sequence). The CDR3 loop spans 13 amino acids. CDR3 region: CASSQGRTGELFF. DNA of the CDR3: TGTGCCAGCAGTCAAGGGCGCACCGGGGAGCTGTTTTTT.

The chain recombines TRBV7-2 with TRBJ2-7, with TRBD1 identical over 7 bases. J was trimmed by 7 bases and V by 4 bases; bases with no gene match: 7. Germline-derived CDR1 and CDR2 are SGHTA and FQGNSA. This CDR3 spans 13 amino acids. CDR3 bases: TGTGCCAGCAGCTCAGACAGGGTAGGGGAGCAGTACTTC. This gives the protein CASSSDRVGEQYF.

CDR3: CASSQTGLGNEQFF. The DNA for the CDR3 is TGCGCCAGCAGCCAGACTGGACTGGGGAATGAGCAGTTCTTC. J is TRBJ2-1 and V is TRBV4-1; D possibly corresponds to TRBD2 (5 bases). The CDR3 totals 14 residues. Per germline, CDR1 MGHRA and CDR2 YSYEKL. The ends were cut back, 3 bases at V and 7 bases at J, with 13 bases in the middle.

The rearrangement uses TRBV4-2 and TRBJ1-1; D gene uncertain. Germline CDR1 is LGHNA and CDR2 is YNFKEQ. With 3 bases removed from V and 10 bases from J, the gap between germline ends came to 9 bases. This CDR3 region has 11 residues. CDR3: CASSQGSGAFF. The CDR3, as DNA: TGTGCCAGCAGCCAGGGTAGCGGAGCTTTCTTT.

The chain combines TRBV5-8 with TRBJ1-1; D call uncertain. The CDR3 has 15 residues. Germline V gene data show CDR1 as SGHTS and CDR2 as YDEGEE. V was clipped by 6 bases and J by 5 bases, with 20 bases between them. The chain's CDR3 is CASNLPTSLGTEAFF. The CDR3 DNA sequence: TGTGCCAGCAACCTTCCCACCAGCCTAGGGACTGAAGCTTTCTTT.

This clone showed up many times. CDR3 loop: CASGVAGELFF. The CDR3 DNA reads as TGTGCCAGCGGGGTGGCCGGGGAGCTGTTTTTT. The rearrangement uses TRBV7-3 and TRBJ2-2; no reliable D call. Germline CDR1 SGHTA, CDR2 FQGTGA. The CDR3 spans 11 residues. V was trimmed by 8 bases and J by 6 bases, leaving 7 bases between them.

V is TRBV27 and J is TRBJ1-1; D is uncertain. The V end lost 8 bases, the J end lost 0 bases, and 7 bases lay between the germline ends. Germline CDR1 and CDR2: MNHEY and SMNVEV (reference sequence). This CDR3 region has 12 residues. CDR3 DNA: TGTGCCAGCGGCCGGTTGAACACTGAAGCTTTCTTT. Translated, it gives CASGRLNTEAFF.

Here the CDR3 reads CASSFSRDEQFF. The CDR3 nucleotides read TGTGCCAGCAGTTTTAGTCGGGATGAGCAGTTCTTC. The V and J genes are TRBV27 and TRBJ2-1; no reliable D call. The CDR3 loop spans 12 amino acids. Germline CDR1 is MNHEY and CDR2 is SMNVEV (reference sequence). V lost 3 bases to trimming and J lost 8 bases, with 8 bases between them.

The rearrangement links TRBV7-2 to TRBJ2-6, with 8 positions matching TRBD1. The ends lost 4 bases at V and 1 base at J; junction bases unmatched: 12. The germline CDR1 and CDR2 sequences are SGHTA and FQGNSA. The CDR3 is made up of 19 amino acids. Written as DNA, the CDR3 is TGTGCCAGCAGCTCCCGACAGGGGAGTTTTGTATCTGGGGCCAACGTCCTGACTTTC. Translation gives CASSSRQGSFVSGANVLTF.

The rearrangement joins TRBV6-5 to TRBJ1-5, with a weak D call TRBD1 (6 bases). The CDR3 runs to 15 residues. V dropped 4 bases and J dropped 11 bases, with 21 bases sitting between them. Germline V lookup: CDR1 MNHEY, CDR2 SVGAGI. For the CDR3, the DNA is TGTGCCAGCAGTTCGCCGGGGGCTCTGAGCGCGTCCCAGCATTTT. Residues: CASSSPGALSASQHF.

The chain joins TRBV5-4 to TRBJ1-1; D remains ambiguous. Per germline, CDR1 SGHNT and CDR2 YYREEE (reference sequence). The CDR3 extends over 14 amino acids. Trimming shortened V by 4 bases and J by 1 base, and 11 bases separated the two germline ends. The CDR3 region is CASSPRPQNTEAFF. The CDR3 region has the DNA TGTGCCAGCAGCCCGAGGCCCCAGAACACTGAAGCTTTCTTT. The full variable domain, with the rest looked up from reference TRBV5-4 and TRBJ1-1, is ETGVTQSPTHLIKTRGQQVTLRCSSQSGHNTVSWYQQALGQGPQFIFQYYREEENGRGNFPPRFSGLQFPNYSSELNVNALELDDSALYLCASSPRPQNTEAFFGQGTRLTVV.

The chain uses TRBV18 and TRBJ1-1; no clear D. Germline CDR1 KGHSH, CDR2 LQKENI. Trimming stripped 4 bases from V and 1 base from J, with 7 bases between. The CDR3 sequence is 13 residues long. The CDR3 coding sequence is TGTGCCAGCTCACTGTCAAAGAACACTGAAGCTTTCTTT. Protein: CASSLSKNTEAFF.

The gene calls are TRBV18 and TRBJ2-7; 14 nucleotides line up with TRBD2. From germline, CDR1 is KGHSH and CDR2 LQKENI. The CDR3 sequence is 17 residues long. After removal of 2 bases from V and 2 bases from J, the junction contained 5 bases not matched to a gene. CDR3: CASSPGTSGSTPYEQYF. CDR3 DNA: TGTGCCAGCTCACCAGGGACTAGCGGGAGTACCCCCTACGAGCAGTACTTC.

V gene TRBV11-2 combines with J gene TRBJ1-2; D is unresolved. The germline V and J ends were trimmed by 0 bases and 8 bases, with 10 bases remaining between them. This CDR3 is 13 amino acids long. Germline CDR1 SGHAT, CDR2 FQNNGV. CDR3: CASSLDPLGGYTF. As DNA, the CDR3 is TGTGCCAGCAGCTTAGACCCTTTAGGGGGCTACACCTTC.

The genes are TRBV27 and TRBJ1-2, with D perhaps matching TRBD1 (6 bases). The germline V gene has CDR1 MNHEY and CDR2 SMNVEV (reference sequence). Deletions cut 4 bases from V and 3 bases from J, with 15 bases between. The CDR3 extends over 15 amino acids. The chain's CDR3 is CASSSRGLGDYGYTF. DNA for the CDR3: TGTGCCAGCAGTTCCCGGGGGCTAGGGGACTATGGCTACACCTTC.

The chain carries TRBV11-3 and TRBJ2-7; 12 bases agree with TRBD2. Germline V gives CDR1 SGHNT, CDR2 YENEEA. The CDR3 contains 17 residues. The J segment lost 9 bases and the V segment lost 4 bases, leaving 16 bases of the junction unmatched. CDR3 region: CASSSGVTSGSVYGQYF. The CDR3 DNA sequence: TGTGCCAGCAGCTCAGGCGTGACTAGCGGGAGTGTTTATGGGCAGTACTTC.